These 21 T cell receptor beta chains originate from one sample sequenced in a study of PD-1 blockade in classical Hodgkin lymphoma. TCRdb's copy holds only in-frame clones and misses some; the assay was immunoSEQ multiplex PCR. In the table there are about 13,000 clones, about nine tenths of which are singletons. All patients experienced relapse after autologous stem cell transplantation, and brentuximab vedotin exposure was variable. Magnetic negative selection was used to purify CD4+ T cells from PBMCs that had been thawed. The sample consisted of CD4+ T cells from blood, taken at baseline. The receptors stem from a human donor with classical Hodgkin lymphoma.

This clone was counted between two and nine times. The V and J genes are TRBV19 and TRBJ1-2; D remains ambiguous. The length of the CDR3 is 17 residues. Germline V gene lookup returns CDR1 LNHDA and CDR2 SQIVND (reference sequence). V gave up 1 base and J gave up 4 bases, with 19 bases separating them. CDR3 DNA sequence: TGTGCCAGTAGTATAGGGCAGCGAGCCGCGTTAATCTATGGCTACACCTTC. Its translation: CASSIGQRAALIYGYTF. Filled out from reference TRBV19 and TRBJ1-2, the complete variable domain reads DGGITQSPKYLFRKEGQNVTLSCEQNLNHDAMYWYRQDPGQGLRLIYYSQIVNDFQKGDIAEGYSVSREKKESFPLTVTSAQKNPTAFYLCASSIGQRAALIYGYTFGSGTRLTVV.

The chain links TRBV18 to TRBJ1-5, with D perhaps TRBD1 (5 bases). The CDR3 sequence is 13 residues long. V was clipped by 3 bases and J by 13 bases, with 16 bases between them. CDR1 KGHSH and CDR2 LQKENI come from the germline V gene. CDR3 sequence: CASSPTGTSQQHF. In DNA, the CDR3 is TGTGCCAGCTCACCGACGGGGACGAGTCAACAGCATTTT. Full variable domain (missing parts from reference TRBV18 and TRBJ1-5): NAGVMQNPRHLVRRRGQEARLRCSPMKGHSHVYWYRQLPEEGLKFMVYLQKENIIDESGMPKERFSAEFPKEGPSILRIQQVVRGDSAAYFCASSPTGTSQQHFGDGTRLSIL.

V usage is TRBV30 and J usage is TRBJ1-5; the D is unclear. The CDR3 is made up of 13 amino acids. CDR1 is GTSNPN and CDR2 is SVGIG in the germline V gene (reference sequence). Trimming cost V 0 bases and J 1 base, with 4 bases left between them. Written as DNA, the CDR3 is TGTGCCTGGAGTGTAAGGAGCAATCAGCCCCAGCATTTT. It yields the protein CAWSVRSNQPQHF.

The chain uses TRBV4-1 and TRBJ1-6, with D unclear. Trimming shortened V by 4 bases and J by 7 bases, and 8 bases separated the two germline ends. The CDR3 covers 13 residues. Germline V gives CDR1 MGHRA, CDR2 YSYEKL. The CDR3 is CASSPGPNSPLHF. The CDR3 DNA reads as TGCGCCAGCAGCCCGGGTCCGAATTCACCCCTCCACTTT.

The chain employs TRBV2 and TRBJ2-5; TRBD2 aligns across 9 bases. Germline V CDR1 and CDR2: SNHLY, FYNNEI. The CDR3 totals 14 residues. Germline trimming cut 7 bases from V and 5 bases from J; bases unmatched to any gene: 8. The CDR3 protein is CASKVGGGAETQYF. The CDR3 DNA follows: TGTGCCAGCAAGGTTGGCGGGGGGGCGGAGACCCAGTACTTC.

The J gene is TRBJ2-5, the V gene TRBV9; TRBD1 might be the D (5 bases). V was pared by 0 bases and J by 4 bases, with 13 bases between. CDR3 size: 15 residues. Looked up from germline, CDR1 is SGDLS and CDR2 is YYNGEE. The CDR3 sequence: CASSVATGSRETQYF. DNA for the CDR3: TGTGCCAGCAGCGTAGCTACAGGATCTCGAGAGACCCAGTACTTC.

The V call is TRBV11-2, the J call TRBJ2-3; TRBD1 is a possible D gene (6 bases). The CDR3 spans 15 residues. CDR1 is SGHAT, CDR2 FQNNGV, per germline. Between the trimmed V and J ends, which lost 4 bases and 2 bases, there was a span of 13 bases. CDR3 loop: CASSSQGSTTDTQYF. Written as DNA, the CDR3 is TGTGCCAGCAGCTCACAGGGATCAACCACAGATACGCAGTATTTT.

The chain has TRBV12-5 and TRBJ2-1; TRBD2 matches 13 bases. J was trimmed by 9 bases and V by 1 base; bases with no gene match: 0. Germline CDR1 is LGHNT and CDR2 is FRNRAP. The CDR3 contains 14 residues. The CDR3 region is CASGLGLAGGEQFF. The CDR3, as DNA: TGTGCTAGTGGTTTGGGACTAGCGGGAGGTGAGCAGTTCTTC.

The chain joins TRBV27 to TRBJ2-2; a possible D gene is TRBD2 (5 bases). The CDR3 has 16 amino acids. Germline V CDR1 and CDR2: MNHEY, SMNVEV (reference sequence). The germline V and J ends were trimmed by 5 bases and 1 base, with 14 bases remaining between them. Here the CDR3 DNA reads TGTGCCAGCAGTCCCACGCGAGCGGTGAACACCGGGGAGCTGTTTTTT. Translated, it gives CASSPTRAVNTGELFF.

The rearrangement joins TRBV19 to TRBJ2-3, with 15 bases identical to TRBD2. The V gene's germline CDR1 is LNHDA and CDR2 SQIVND (reference sequence). The CDR3 length is 16 residues. The junction had 2 bases not matched to a gene; V was cut back by 3 bases and J by 4 bases. CDR3 nucleotides: TGTGCCAGTAGTATTGGGACTAGCGGGGGGCCAGATACGCAGTATTTT. Protein sequence: CASSIGTSGGPDTQYF.

V and J are TRBV19 and TRBJ1-2, with D tentatively TRBD1 (5 bases). Trimming took off 4 bases at V and 7 bases at J, with 10 bases between the two ends. The germline V gene has CDR1 LNHDA and CDR2 SQIVND (reference sequence). This CDR3 spans 12 amino acids. For the CDR3, the DNA is TGTGCCAGTAGTACAACAGGAGGTGGCTACACCTTC. The encoded protein is CASSTTGGGYTF.

The rearrangement joins TRBV9 to TRBJ1-2; the D gene is possibly TRBD1 (5 bases). Germline V lookup: CDR1 SGDLS, CDR2 YYNGEE. The CDR3 totals 16 residues. The ends were cut back, 0 bases at V and 6 bases at J, with 18 bases in the middle. The CDR3 protein is CASSVATKGLKDGYTF. CDR3 in DNA: TGTGCCAGCAGCGTAGCTACGAAGGGACTTAAGGATGGCTACACCTTC.

CDR3 coding DNA: TGTGCCAGCAGGTCAGGGGATGGAAACACCATATATTTT. Amino acids: CASRSGDGNTIYF. This sequence joins TRBV2 and TRBJ1-3, with D possibly matching TRBD1 (6 bases). The CDR3 is made up of 13 amino acids. Trimming took 6 bases from V and 3 from J, leaving 9 bases between them. Germline CDR1 reads SNHLY; CDR2 reads FYNNEI.

This clone was observed a few times. The CDR3 DNA reads TGTGCCAGTACCACACAGGGGATCGGTGGGGCCAACGTCCTGACTTTC. Its translation is CASTTQGIGGANVLTF. The V gene is TRBV19, the J gene TRBJ2-6, with 7 bases that match TRBD1. Germline V gene lookup returns CDR1 LNHDA and CDR2 SQIVND (reference sequence). This CDR3 is 16 amino acids long. V shed 7 bases and J 3 bases; nucleotides not matched to a gene: 9.

The CDR3 nucleotides are TGTGCCAGCAGCTCCCCGTTGGAGCGGGGCTACGAGCAGTACTTC. This sequence encodes CASSSPLERGYEQYF. The chain has TRBV11-2 and TRBJ2-7, with 7 bases fitting TRBD2. J was trimmed by 3 bases and V by 4 bases; bases with no gene match: 9. Germline V gives CDR1 SGHAT, CDR2 FQNNGV. CDR3 size: 15 residues.

V usage is TRBV7-3 and J usage is TRBJ2-1; 7 nucleotides align to TRBD1. The J segment lost 10 bases and the V segment lost 1 base, leaving 10 bases of the junction unmatched. The CDR3 runs 15 residues. From germline, CDR1 is SGHTA and CDR2 FQGTGA. The CDR3 is CASSLKVTGIGEQFF. CDR3 DNA sequence: TGTGCCAGCAGCTTAAAGGTGACAGGGATTGGGGAGCAGTTCTTC.

The table lists this clone with a few counts. The rearrangement uses TRBV11-2 and TRBJ1-2; 9 bases fit TRBD1. CDR3 length equals 12 residues. Germline CDR1 and CDR2: SGHAT and FQNNGV. Unmatched junction bases numbered 1, after V lost 5 bases and J lost 6 bases. Written as DNA, the CDR3 is TGTGCCAGCAGCAGGACAGGGGATGGCTACACCTTC. Translated: CASSRTGDGYTF.

This chain's CDR3 is CASSLGQWTGANVLTF. CDR3 DNA: TGCGCCAGCAGCTTGGGGCAGTGGACTGGGGCCAACGTCCTGACTTTC. The chain links TRBV5-1 to TRBJ2-6; D is uncertain. Germline CDR1 SGHRS, CDR2 YFSETQ. This CDR3 comprises 16 residues. Between the trimmed V and J ends, which lost 0 bases and 2 bases, there was a span of 9 bases.

The V gene is TRBV5-1, the J gene TRBJ2-7, with a possible D match to TRBD1 (6 bases). The germline gives CDR1 SGHRS, CDR2 YFSETQ. This CDR3 contains 14 residues. V shed 5 bases and J shed 4 bases, with 16 bases lying between them. The CDR3 region has the DNA TGCGCCAGCAGTTCCGGGACAATTGGTTACGAGCAGTACTTC. Translated, it gives CASSSGTIGYEQYF.

The chain couples TRBV13 to TRBJ2-1; 7 positions match TRBD1. The CDR3 consists of 13 residues. Trimming at V came to 5 bases and at J to 9 bases, leaving 7 bases not matched to a gene. The germline CDR1 and CDR2 sequences are PRHDT and FYEKMQ (reference sequence). CDR3 region: CASSGHRGREQFF. The CDR3, as DNA: TGTGCCAGCAGCGGACACAGGGGTCGTGAGCAGTTCTTC.

The rearrangement joins TRBV28 to TRBJ1-2; 11 nucleotides match TRBD1. V dropped 1 base and J dropped 9; count of bases not matched to a gene: 10. The germline V gene has CDR1 MDHEN and CDR2 SYDVKM. The CDR3 consists of 16 residues. CDR3 coding DNA: TGTGCCAGCAGTTTATTTCGGACAGGGGGCGCCTCGAGCTACACCTTC. Translating it yields CASSLFRTGGASSYTF.